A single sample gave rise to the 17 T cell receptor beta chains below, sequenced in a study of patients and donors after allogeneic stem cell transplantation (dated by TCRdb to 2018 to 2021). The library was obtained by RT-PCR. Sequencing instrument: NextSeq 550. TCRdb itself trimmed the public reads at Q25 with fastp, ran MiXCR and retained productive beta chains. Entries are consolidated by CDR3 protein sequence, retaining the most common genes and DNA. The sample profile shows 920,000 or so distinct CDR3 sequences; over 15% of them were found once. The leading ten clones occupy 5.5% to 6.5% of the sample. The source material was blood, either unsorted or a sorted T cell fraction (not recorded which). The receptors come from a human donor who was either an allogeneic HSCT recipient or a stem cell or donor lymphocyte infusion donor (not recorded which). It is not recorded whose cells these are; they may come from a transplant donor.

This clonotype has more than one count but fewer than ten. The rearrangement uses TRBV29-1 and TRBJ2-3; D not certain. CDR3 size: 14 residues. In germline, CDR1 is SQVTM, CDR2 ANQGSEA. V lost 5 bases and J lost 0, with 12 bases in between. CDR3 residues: CSVSPGSSTDTQYF. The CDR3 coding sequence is TGCAGCGTTTCCCCTGGCTCTAGCACAGATACGCAGTATTTT.

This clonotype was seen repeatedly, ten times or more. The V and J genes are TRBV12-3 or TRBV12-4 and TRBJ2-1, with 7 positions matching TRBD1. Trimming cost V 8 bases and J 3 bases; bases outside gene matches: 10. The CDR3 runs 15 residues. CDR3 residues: CASSTTRDSYNEQFF. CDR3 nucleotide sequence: TGTGCCAGCTCTACTACCCGGGACAGCTACAATGAGCAGTTCTTC.

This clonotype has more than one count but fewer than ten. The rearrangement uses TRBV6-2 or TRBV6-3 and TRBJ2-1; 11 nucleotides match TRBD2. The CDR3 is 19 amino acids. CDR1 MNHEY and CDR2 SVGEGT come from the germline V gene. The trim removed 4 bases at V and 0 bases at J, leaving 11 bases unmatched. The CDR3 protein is CASSFLLAGGLSSYNEQFF. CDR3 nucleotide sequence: TGTGCCAGCAGTTTCCTCCTAGCGGGGGGTCTTAGCTCCTACAATGAGCAGTTCTTC.

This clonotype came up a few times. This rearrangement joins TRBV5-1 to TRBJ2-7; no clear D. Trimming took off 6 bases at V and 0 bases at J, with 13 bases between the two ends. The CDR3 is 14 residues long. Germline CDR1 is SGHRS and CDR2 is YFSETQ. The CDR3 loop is CASTSGPDSYEQYF. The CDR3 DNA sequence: TGCGCCAGCACCTCGGGCCCCGACTCCTACGAGCAGTACTTC. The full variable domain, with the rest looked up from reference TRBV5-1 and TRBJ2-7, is KAGVTQTPRYLIKTRGQQVTLSCSPISGHRSVSWYQQTPGQGLQFLFEYFSETQRNKGNFPGRFSGRQFSNSRSEMNVSTLELGDSALYLCASTSGPDSYEQYFGPGTRLTVT.

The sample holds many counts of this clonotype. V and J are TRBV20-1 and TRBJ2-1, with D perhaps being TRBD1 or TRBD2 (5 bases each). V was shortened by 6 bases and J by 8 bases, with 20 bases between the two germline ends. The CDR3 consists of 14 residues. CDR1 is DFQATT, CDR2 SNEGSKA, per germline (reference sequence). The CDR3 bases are TGCAGTGCCGGTCTGGGGGACCCCATCCATGAGCAGTTCTTC. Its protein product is CSAGLGDPIHEQFF.

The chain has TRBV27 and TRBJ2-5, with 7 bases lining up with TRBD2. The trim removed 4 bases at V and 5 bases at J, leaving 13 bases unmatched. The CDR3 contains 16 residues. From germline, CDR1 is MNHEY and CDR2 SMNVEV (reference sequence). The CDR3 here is CASSSTSTSLLETQYF. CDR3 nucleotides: TGTGCCAGCAGTTCCACTTCGACTAGCTTGTTGGAGACCCAGTACTTC.

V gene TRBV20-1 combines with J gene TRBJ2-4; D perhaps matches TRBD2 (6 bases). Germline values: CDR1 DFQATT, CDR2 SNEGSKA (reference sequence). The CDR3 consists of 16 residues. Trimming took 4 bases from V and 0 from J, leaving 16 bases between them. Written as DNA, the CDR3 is TGCAGTGCTAAGTTGGGGCGGGAAGTAGCCAAAAACATTCAGTACTTC. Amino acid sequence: CSAKLGREVAKNIQYF.

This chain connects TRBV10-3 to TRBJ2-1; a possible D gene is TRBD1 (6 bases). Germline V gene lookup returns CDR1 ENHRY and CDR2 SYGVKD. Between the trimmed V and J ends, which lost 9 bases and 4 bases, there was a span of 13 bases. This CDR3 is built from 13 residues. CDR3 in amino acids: CAIGGSLYNEQFF. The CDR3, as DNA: TGTGCCATTGGGGGCTCCCTATACAATGAGCAGTTCTTC.

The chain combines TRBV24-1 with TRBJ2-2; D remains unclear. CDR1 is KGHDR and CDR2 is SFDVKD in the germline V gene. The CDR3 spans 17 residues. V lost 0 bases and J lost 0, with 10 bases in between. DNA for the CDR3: TGTGCCACCAGTGATTTGACGGCGGTATCGAACACCGGGGAGCTGTTTTTT. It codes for CATSDLTAVSNTGELFF.

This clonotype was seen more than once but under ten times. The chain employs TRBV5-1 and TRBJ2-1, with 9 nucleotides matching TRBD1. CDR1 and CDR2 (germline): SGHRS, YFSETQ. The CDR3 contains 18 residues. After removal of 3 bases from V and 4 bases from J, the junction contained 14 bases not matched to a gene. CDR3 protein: CASSSLTPTGGLYNEQFF. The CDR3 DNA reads TGCGCCAGCAGCTCTCTCACACCTACAGGGGGCCTTTACAATGAGCAGTTCTTC.

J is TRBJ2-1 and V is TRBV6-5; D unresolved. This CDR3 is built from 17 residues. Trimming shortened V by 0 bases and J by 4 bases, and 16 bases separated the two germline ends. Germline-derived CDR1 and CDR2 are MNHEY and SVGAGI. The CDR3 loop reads CASSYSKFSERYNEQFF. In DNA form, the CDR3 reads TGTGCCAGCAGTTACTCGAAATTTAGTGAGCGTTACAATGAGCAGTTCTTC.

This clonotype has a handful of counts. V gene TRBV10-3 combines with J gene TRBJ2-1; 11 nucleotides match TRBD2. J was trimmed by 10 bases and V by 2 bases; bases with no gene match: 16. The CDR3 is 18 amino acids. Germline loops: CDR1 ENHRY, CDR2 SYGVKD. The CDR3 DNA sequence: TGTGCCATCAGTGAGCCCTACGATCGTCCGGGACTAGCGGAAGAGCAGTTCTTC. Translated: CAISEPYDRPGLAEEQFF.

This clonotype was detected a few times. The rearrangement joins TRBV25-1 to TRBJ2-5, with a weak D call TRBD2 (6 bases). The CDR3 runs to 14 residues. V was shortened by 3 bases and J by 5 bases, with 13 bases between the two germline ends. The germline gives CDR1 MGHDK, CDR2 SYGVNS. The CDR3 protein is CASSDTGLRETQYF. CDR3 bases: TGTGCCAGCAGTGATACAGGACTAAGGGAGACCCAGTACTTC.

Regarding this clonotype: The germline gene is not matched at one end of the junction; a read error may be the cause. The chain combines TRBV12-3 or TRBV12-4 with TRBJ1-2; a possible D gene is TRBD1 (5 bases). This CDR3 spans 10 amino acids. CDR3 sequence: CASSGGTASF. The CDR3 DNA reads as TGTGCCAGCAGCGGCGGGACGGCCTCTTTC.

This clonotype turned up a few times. The CDR3, as DNA: TGTGCCAGCGGACGGACTAGCAACTCCTACAATGAGCAGTTCTTC. Residues: CASGRTSNSYNEQFF. V and J are TRBV6-1 and TRBJ2-1; 8 bases fit TRBD2. Germline V gene sequence: CDR1 MNHNS, CDR2 SASEGT. V lost 8 bases to trimming and J lost 0 bases; unmatched junction nucleotides: 6. This CDR3 region has 15 residues.

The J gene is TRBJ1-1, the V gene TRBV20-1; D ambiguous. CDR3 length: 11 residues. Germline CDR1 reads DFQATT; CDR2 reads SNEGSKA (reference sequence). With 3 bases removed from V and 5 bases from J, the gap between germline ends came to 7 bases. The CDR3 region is CSARPYTEAFF. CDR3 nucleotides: TGCAGTGCTAGGCCGTATACTGAAGCTTTCTTT.

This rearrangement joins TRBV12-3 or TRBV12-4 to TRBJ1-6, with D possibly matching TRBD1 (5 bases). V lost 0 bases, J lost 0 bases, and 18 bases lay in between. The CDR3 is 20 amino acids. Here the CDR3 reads CASSLATGGVKSSYNSPLHF. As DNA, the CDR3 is TGTGCCAGCAGTTTAGCGACGGGGGGGGTAAAGAGCTCCTATAATTCACCCCTCCACTTT.